The 10 T cell receptor beta chains reported below all come from one sample, sequenced in a study of OX40 agonist ivuxolimab in advanced cancers. Clones were read by immunoSEQ multiplex PCR, and TCRdb kept only the in-frame ones, dropping some. Among tens of thousands of clones, 90% were seen once, and the ten largest hold roughly 0.72%. The sample in question was CD4+ or CD8+ T cells sorted from blood, obtained in a trial of the OX40 agonist ivuxolimab. Receptors originate from an adult with an advanced solid tumor such as melanoma, head and neck, liver or kidney cancer.

This clone was detected once. The chain combines TRBV7-9 with TRBJ2-7; D not resolved. The ends were cut back, 5 bases at V and 3 bases at J, with 11 bases in the middle. Germline assignment: CDR1 SEHNR and CDR2 FQNEAQ (reference sequence). The CDR3 loop spans 13 amino acids. The CDR3 sequence is CASSPRHGYEQYF. CDR3 sequence (DNA): TGTGCCAGCAGCCCTCGACACGGCTACGAGCAGTACTTC.

The gene calls are TRBV7-2 and TRBJ2-3; no clear D. Germline V CDR1 and CDR2: SGHTA, FQGNSA. V lost 5 bases, J lost 6 bases, and 21 bases lay in between. The CDR3 sequence is 16 residues long. The CDR3 bases are TGTGCCAGCAGCGTCCCAAGGCCTGGCAGAGGCGATACGCAGTATTTT. Its protein is CASSVPRPGRGDTQYF.

This clone appeared a single time. This chain connects TRBV6-5 to TRBJ2-7; D gene ambiguous. Looked up from germline, CDR1 is MNHEY and CDR2 is SVGAGI. Trimming cost V 4 bases and J 6 bases, with 19 bases left between them. The CDR3 is 15 amino acids. The CDR3 nucleotides read TGTGCCAGCAGTTTCTCCCCGTTTTCGGGCGGCGAGCAGTACTTC. It yields the protein CASSFSPFSGGEQYF.

This chain uses TRBV11-1 with TRBJ2-2; no clear D gene. The CDR3 runs to 14 residues. The germline V and J ends were trimmed by 1 base and 1 base, with 4 bases remaining between them. Germline assignment: CDR1 SGHAT and CDR2 FQDESV (reference sequence). CDR3 in amino acids: CASSLGGNTGELFF. For the CDR3, the DNA is TGTGCCAGCAGCTTAGGCGGGAACACCGGGGAGCTGTTTTTT.

This sequence joins TRBV6-5 and TRBJ2-1; D is ambiguous. V lost 6 bases, J lost 10 bases, and 19 bases lay in between. The CDR3 sequence is 14 residues long. Germline V gives CDR1 MNHEY, CDR2 SVGAGI. In DNA, the CDR3 is TGTGCCAGCAGCCCCGGACCCGGACCTTGGGAGCAGTTCTTC. The encoded protein is CASSPGPGPWEQFF.

On this clone: At the DNA level, this CDR3 is encoded by other sequences in the same sample as well. The chain recombines TRBV18 with TRBJ2-7; D unresolved. CDR3 length equals 11 residues. The germline gives CDR1 KGHSH, CDR2 LQKENI. With 5 bases removed from V and 2 bases from J, the gap between germline ends came to 4 bases. As DNA, the CDR3 is TGTGCCAGCTCATCGACCTACGAGCAGTACTTC. Translation gives CASSSTYEQYF.

The CDR3 nucleotides read TGTGCCAGCAGACATGACAGGGCCCACGAGCAGTACTTC. Protein: CASRHDRAHEQYF. This chain joins TRBV6-1 and TRBJ2-7, with 7 nucleotides matching TRBD1. CDR3 length: 13 amino acids. J was trimmed by 5 bases and V by 6 bases; bases with no gene match: 7. The germline V gene has CDR1 MNHNS and CDR2 SASEGT.

CDR3 in amino acids: CASSLAGEHNEQFF. The CDR3 nucleotides read TGTGCCAGCAGTCTAGCGGGAGAGCACAATGAGCAGTTCTTC. The gene calls are TRBV6-5 and TRBJ2-1; 10 bases align to TRBD2. The CDR3 has 14 amino acids. Germline CDR1 is MNHEY and CDR2 is SVGAGI. With 5 bases clipped from V and 5 bases from J, the junction kept 3 bases outside the gene matches.

This clone was observed once. The V and J genes are TRBV2 and TRBJ2-7; D unclear. This CDR3 has 12 residues. CDR1 is SNHLY and CDR2 is FYNNEI in the germline V gene. Trimming cost V 6 bases and J 2 bases, with 8 bases left between them. The CDR3 sequence: CASRGQPYEQYF. The DNA of the CDR3 is TGTGCCAGCAGGGGCCAACCCTACGAGCAGTACTTC.

The chain recombines TRBV15 with TRBJ2-3; D might be TRBD2 (5 bases). The CDR3 is 15 residues long. V was shortened by 3 bases and J by 3 bases, with 13 bases between the two germline ends. CDR1 LNHNV and CDR2 YYDKDF come from the germline V gene (reference sequence). The CDR3 loop is CATSSPGKGTDTQYF. The CDR3 coding sequence is TGTGCCACCAGCAGTCCGGGAAAAGGGACAGATACGCAGTATTTT. Complete variable domain (other parts from reference TRBV15 and TRBJ2-3): DAMVIQNPRYQVTQFGKPVTLSCSQTLNHNVMYWYQQKSSQAPKLLFHYYDKDFNNEADTPDNFQSRRPNTSFCFLDIRSPGLGDTAMYLCATSSPGKGTDTQYFGPGTRLTVL.